The entry below gives a single T cell receptor beta chain sequence along with its context. The antigen is not known. The data belong to a study of spatial heterogeneity in lung cancer. Study at large: Beta-chain sequences consistently outnumbered alpha-chain sequences in detection. The library had UMIs, and each TCR and UMI pair averaged more than ten raw reads.

Each CDR3 protein gets one entry after TCRdb re-called the 5' RACE reads with MiXCR. The profile shows tens of thousands of distinct CDR3 sequences, 7% to 9% of them singletons. Overall study findings and caveats: Relative to follow-up, resection was when ubiquitous expanded tumor TCRs appeared more in blood.

The time point here: sample taken at primary tumor resection. Unsorted samples of tumor, nontumor lung or frozen PBMC had their whole RNA sequenced. The donors comprised approximately 72 untreated early-stage non-small cell lung cancer patients. Trimming left V 3 bases short and J 5 bases short, with 13 bases between. Germline V gene sequence: CDR1 SGHAT, CDR2 FQNNGV. CDR3 length: 14 amino acids. The chain is built from TRBV11-2 and TRBJ1-1; D call uncertain. This TCR derives from a male donor with early-stage non-small cell lung cancer. This sample comprised PBMCs, obtained at surgery. DNA for the CDR3: TGTGCCAGCAGCTTGCTGAGAGGGAGGACTGAAGCTTTCTTT. It encodes CASSLLRGRTEAFF. Full variable domain (outside the CDR3, taken from reference TRBV11-2 and TRBJ1-1): EAGVAQSPRYKIIEKRQSVAFWCNPISGHATLYWYQQILGQGPKLLIQFQNNGVVDDSQLPKDRFSAERLKGVDSTLKIQPAKLEDSAVYLCASSLLRGRTEAFFGQGTRLTVV.